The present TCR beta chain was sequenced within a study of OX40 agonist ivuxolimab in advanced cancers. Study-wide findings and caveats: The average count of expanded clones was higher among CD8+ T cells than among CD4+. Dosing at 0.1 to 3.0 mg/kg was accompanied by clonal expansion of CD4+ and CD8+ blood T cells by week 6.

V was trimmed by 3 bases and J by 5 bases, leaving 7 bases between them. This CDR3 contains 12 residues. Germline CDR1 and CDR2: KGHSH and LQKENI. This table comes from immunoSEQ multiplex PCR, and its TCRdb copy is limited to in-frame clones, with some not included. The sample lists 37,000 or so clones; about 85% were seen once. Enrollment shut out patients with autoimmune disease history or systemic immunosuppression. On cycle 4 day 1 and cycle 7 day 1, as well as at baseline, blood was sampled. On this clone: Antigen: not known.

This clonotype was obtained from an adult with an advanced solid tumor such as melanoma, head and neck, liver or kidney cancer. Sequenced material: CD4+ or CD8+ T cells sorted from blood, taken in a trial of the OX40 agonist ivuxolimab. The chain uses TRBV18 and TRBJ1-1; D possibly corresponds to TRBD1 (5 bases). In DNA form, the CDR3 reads TGTGCCAGCTCACCCAAGGGGACTGAAGCTTTCTTT. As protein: CASSPKGTEAFF. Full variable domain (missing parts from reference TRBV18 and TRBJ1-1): NAGVMQNPRHLVRRRGQEARLRCSPMKGHSHVYWYRQLPEEGLKFMVYLQKENIIDESGMPKERFSAEFPKEGPSILRIQQVVRGDSAAYFCASSPKGTEAFFGQGTRLTVV.